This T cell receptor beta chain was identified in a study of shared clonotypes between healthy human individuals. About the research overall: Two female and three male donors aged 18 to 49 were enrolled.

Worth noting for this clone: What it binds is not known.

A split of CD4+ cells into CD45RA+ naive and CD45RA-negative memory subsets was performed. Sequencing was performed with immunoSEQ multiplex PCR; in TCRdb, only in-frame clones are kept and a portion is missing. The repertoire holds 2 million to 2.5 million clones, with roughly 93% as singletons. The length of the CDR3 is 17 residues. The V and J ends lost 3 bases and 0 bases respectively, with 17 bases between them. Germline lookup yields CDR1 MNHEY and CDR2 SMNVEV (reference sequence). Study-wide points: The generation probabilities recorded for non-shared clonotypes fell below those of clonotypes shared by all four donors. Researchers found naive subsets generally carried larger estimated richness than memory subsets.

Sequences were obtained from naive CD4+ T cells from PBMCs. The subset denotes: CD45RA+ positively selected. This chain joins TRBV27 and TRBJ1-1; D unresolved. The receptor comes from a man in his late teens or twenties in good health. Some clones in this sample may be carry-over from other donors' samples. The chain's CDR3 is CASSLKGDRLLNTEAFF. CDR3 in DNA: TGTGCCAGCAGTTTGAAGGGTGACCGACTTTTGAACACTGAAGCTTTCTTT.